Below, 2 T cell receptor beta chains from the same sample are listed, as sequenced in a study of glioma-infiltrating T cells after dendritic cell vaccination. Only in-frame clones appear in the TCRdb table, and some are missing; sequencing was by immunoSEQ multiplex PCR. Here the sample spans approximately 85,000 clones, about 85% being singletons. Time point here: after dendritic cell vaccination, including at tumor progression/relapse. The sequencing here drew on blood, taken after dendritic cell vaccination. These receptors were taken from a human donor with glioblastoma.

The chain is built from TRBV19 and TRBJ1-5; D unresolved. Trimming took off 5 bases at V and 0 bases at J, with 14 bases between the two ends. This CDR3 has 16 amino acids. Per the germline V gene, CDR1 is LNHDA and CDR2 is SQIVND (reference sequence). In nucleotides, the CDR3 is TGTGCCAGTAGTCCGCCATTTGTTAGTAGCAATCAGCCCCAGCATTTT. It specifies CASSPPFVSSNQPQHF. Full variable domain (remainder filled in from reference TRBV19 and TRBJ1-5): DGGITQSPKYLFRKEGQNVTLSCEQNLNHDAMYWYRQDPGQGLRLIYYSQIVNDFQKGDIAEGYSVSREKKESFPLTVTSAQKNPTAFYLCASSPPFVSSNQPQHFGDGTRLSIL.

A single count supports this clone. This chain uses TRBV7-6 with TRBJ2-3, with 7 positions matching TRBD1. With 3 bases clipped from V and 2 bases from J, the junction kept 5 bases outside the gene matches. The CDR3 is made up of 15 amino acids. Germline CDR1 and CDR2: SGHVS and FNYEAQ. The CDR3 is CASSFGRGSTDTQYF. The CDR3 bases are TGTGCCAGCAGCTTCGGCAGGGGGTCCACAGATACGCAGTATTTT.